The rows below give T cell receptor beta chains drawn from one sample of a study of T cells in Graves' hyperthyroidism and ophthalmopathy. TCRdb fed the multiplex PCR reads into MiXCR, producing one record per CDR3 protein. Of roughly 520,000 distinct CDR3 sequences in the sample, 24% were seen once. The sequenced sample was blood. These receptors came from a woman aged 25 to 39 with Graves' ophthalmopathy. CDR3s include the opening cysteine and the closing phenylalanine or tryptophan. A D gene is named only where the DNA matches it firmly. A clone size is listed for some rows: how often the clone was seen (once, few, many), or a class if it is expanded.

j_gene,d_gene,abundance,v_gene,CDR3nt,CDR3aa
TRBJ2-7,NA,many,TRBV7-2,TGTGCCAGCAGCTTATCACAGGGTCGGAACGAGCAGTACTTC,CASSLSQGRNEQYF
TRBJ1-2,NA,many,TRBV20-1,TGCAGTGCTGGAGGTGGGGGGCCAAACTATGGCTACACCTTC,CSAGGGGPNYGYTF
TRBJ2-7,TRBD2,many,TRBV7-3,TGTGCCAGCAGCTTAATGGGGGGGGAGCAGTACTTC,CASSLMGGEQYF
TRBJ1-5,TRBD1,NA,TRBV18,TGTGCCAGCTCATCGGGACAGGGGGCTTGGCAGCCCCAGCATTTT,CASSSGQGAWQPQHF
TRBJ1-1,NA,NA,TRBV6-5,TGTGCCAGCAGTTATATGGGATCGGTTCCTACTGAAGCTTTCTTT,CASSYMGSVPTEAFF
TRBJ1-2,NA,NA,TRBV15,TGTGCCACCAGGAAGGTACAGGGAAACTATGGCTACACCTTC,CATRKVQGNYGYTF
TRBJ1-5,NA,many,TRBV6-8,TGTGCCAGCAGTTACGCACAGGGTAGCAATCAGCCCCAGCATTTT,CASSYAQGSNQPQHF
TRBJ1-5,NA,NA,TRBV12-5,TGTGCTAGTGGTTTGAGGCATCAGCCCCAGCATTTT,CASGLRHQPQHF
TRBJ1-1,NA,NA,TRBV4-3,TGCGCCAGCGCCCCAGTGAATGGGGTCCTTGCAGCTTTCTTT,CASAPVNGVLAAFF
TRBJ2-2,NA,NA,TRBV6-5,TGTGCCAGCAGTTACACCTTTACCGGGGAGCTGTTTTTT,CASSYTFTGELFF
TRBJ1-5,TRBD1,NA,TRBV6-1,TGTGCCAGCAGTGACCCGGGACAGGTCAGCCAGCCCCAGCATTTT,CASSDPGQVSQPQHF
TRBJ2-5,NA,once,TRBV6-5,TGTGCCAGCAGTTACCCAGGGGCCACCCGGGAGACCCAGTACTTC,CASSYPGATRETQYF
TRBJ2-4,NA,many,TRBV12-3/TRBV12-4,TGTGCCAGCAGTTTCACCTCACCCGTCATTCAGTACTTC,CASSFTSPVIQYF
TRBJ1-5,NA,many,TRBV6-1,TGTGCCAGCAGGAATCCCGGTCAGCCCCAGCATTTT,CASRNPGQPQHF
TRBJ2-5,TRBD1,many,TRBV20-1,TGCAGTGGAAGACAGGGGGTGGGGCAAGAGACCCAGTACTTC,CSGRQGVGQETQYF
TRBJ2-5,TRBD1,many,TRBV27,TGTGCCAGCAGTTTTTTGCCAGGGACAGGGGGCGATTCGGAGACCCAGTACTTC,CASSFLPGTGGDSETQYF
TRBJ1-1,NA,NA,TRBV18,TGTGCCAGCTCACCGACCTCGGGGACACAGAACACTGAAGCTTTCTTT,CASSPTSGTQNTEAFF
TRBJ1-1,NA,NA,TRBV10-1,TGCGCCAGCAGTGACGGGACAATCACTGAAGCTTTCTTT,CASSDGTITEAFF
TRBJ1-6,TRBD1,NA,TRBV6-5,TGTGCCAGCAGTTACCCTCGGACAGGGGAAAATTCACCCCTCCACTTT,CASSYPRTGENSPLHF
TRBJ1-1,NA,NA,TRBV2,TGTGCCAGCAGTGAAGTTAGGCTGAACACTGAAGCTTTCTTT,CASSEVRLNTEAFF
TRBJ1-1,NA,NA,TRBV12-3/TRBV12-4,TGTGCCAGCAGTTTTTGGGGGTTAGACACTGAAGCTTTCTTT,CASSFWGLDTEAFF
TRBJ1-5,NA,few,TRBV19,TGTGCCAGTAGTATAGTGCGGGGGGACAATCAGCCCCAGCATTTT,CASSIVRGDNQPQHF
TRBJ2-1,TRBD1,many,TRBV10-2,TGCGCCAGCACTAGGACAGGGGGCGTTGAGCAGTTCTTC,CASTRTGGVEQFF
TRBJ1-2,NA,many,TRBV27,TGTGCCAGCAGTTTTCGTACAGGGACCTATGGCTACACCTTC,CASSFRTGTYGYTF
TRBJ2-4,TRBD2,many,TRBV20-1,TGCAGTGCCCCCTTAGCGGGGGATTTTGTCATTCAGTACTTC,CSAPLAGDFVIQYF
TRBJ1-2,NA,many,TRBV6-2/TRBV6-3,TGTGCCAGCAGCCTTTTCTCCGGAGCTAACTATGGCTACACCTTC,CASSLFSGANYGYTF
TRBJ1-1,NA,few,TRBV5-1,TGCGCCAGCAGCCCTATGATGAACACTGAAGCTTTCTTT,CASSPMMNTEAFF
TRBJ1-1,NA,few,TRBV12-3/TRBV12-4,TGTGCCAGCAGTCCCATTTTGAACACTGAATCTTTCTTT,CASSPILNTESFF
TRBJ1-5,TRBD1,many,TRBV19,TGTGCCAGTAGTCCCCGCGGACAGGGGCTTAGTCAGCCCCAGCATTTT,CASSPRGQGLSQPQHF
TRBJ1-2,NA,NA,TRBV11-2,TGTGCCAGCAGCATCTTGGGAGGCTACACCTTC,CASSILGGYTF
TRBJ2-5,NA,many,TRBV11-2,TGTGCCAGCAGCCCTGGGGGGTATCGAGAGACCCAGTACTTC,CASSPGGYRETQYF
TRBJ1-5,TRBD1,many,TRBV12-3/TRBV12-4,TGTGCCAGCAGACTTGGACAGGGTTTGCATTTT,CASRLGQGLHF
TRBJ1-1,NA,few,TRBV20-1,TGCAGTGCCCCCGAGGCGCCGGGTAACACTGAAGCTTTCTTT,CSAPEAPGNTEAFF
TRBJ2-7,TRBD1,many,TRBV6-1,TGTGCCAGCACTCAAGGACAGGGGGGCTACGAGCAGTACTTC,CASTQGQGGYEQYF
TRBJ1-5,NA,many,TRBV10-3,TGTGCCATCAGCTCCGACGGAGGCAATCAGCCCCAGCATTTT,CAISSDGGNQPQHF
TRBJ2-7,NA,many,TRBV24-1,TGTGCCACCAGTGACAGTGACTGGGGCGAGCAGTACTTC,CATSDSDWGEQYF
TRBJ1-1,NA,many,TRBV27,TGTGCCAGCAGCCTGGGGGGACGGGGCGCTGAAGCTTTCTTT,CASSLGGRGAEAFF
TRBJ1-5,NA,NA,TRBV12-3/TRBV12-4,TGTGCCAGCAGTCCGTCCAGGGACGGCAATCAGCCCCAGCATTTT,CASSPSRDGNQPQHF
TRBJ1-2,TRBD1,once,TRBV12-3/TRBV12-4,TGTGCCAGCAGTTCCGGGACAGGTGACCTCTATGGCTACACCTTC,CASSSGTGDLYGYTF
TRBJ1-2,TRBD1,NA,TRBV11-2,TGTGCCAGCAGCCTGTTAGGGGACAGGGCCTTTTCTAACTATGGCTACACCTTC,CASSLLGDRAFSNYGYTF
TRBJ1-5,NA,few,TRBV4-1,TGCGCCAGCAGCCAAGATATTATCACCAGATATCAGCCCCAGCATTTT,CASSQDIITRYQPQHF
TRBJ2-7,TRBD2,many,TRBV12-3/TRBV12-4,TGTGCCAGCAGCTTGGGACTAGTCTACGAGCAGTACTTC,CASSLGLVYEQYF
TRBJ1-1,TRBD1,NA,TRBV11-2,TGTGCCAGCAGCTTAGGCCCGGGACAGGGGATCACTGAAGCTTTCTTT,CASSLGPGQGITEAFF
TRBJ1-1,NA,many,TRBV4-1,TGCGCCAGCAGCCAAGGGTCGAGGGCAACTGAAGCTTTCTTT,CASSQGSRATEAFF